This T cell receptor beta chain was identified in a study of kidney transplant recipient with SARS-CoV-2 infection. Trimming at V came to 7 bases and at J to 2 bases, leaving 3 bases not matched to a gene. Germline values: CDR1 SEHNR, CDR2 FQNEAQ (reference sequence). The CDR3 sequence is 13 residues long. This clonotype was seen at least ten times. In TCRdb, the reads were re-called with MiXCR into one record per CDR3 protein. The data show 200,000 to 300,000 distinct CDR3 sequences, more than 25% seen once. The genes are TRBV7-9 and TRBJ2-5; 8 nucleotides agree with TRBD2. This TCR was sampled from a young adult male patient who had COVID-19 and was a kidney transplant recipient. Some T cells may be provided by the graft donor. This sample comprised a blood sample, obtained at baseline and on day 111 from a kidney transplant recipient. CDR3 DNA: TGTGCCAGCATTGCGGGAGGTCAAGAGACCCAGTACTTC. It specifies CASIAGGQETQYF.